Below are 2 T cell receptor beta chains sequenced from a single sample in a study of T-cell reconstitution after alpha-beta-depleted transplantation in children (dated by TCRdb to 2016 to 2018). Receptor amplification or capture employed PCR. Sequencer: Illumina HiSeq 2500. TCR libraries were prepared with molecular barcoding, using unique molecular identifiers to normalize TCRbeta repertoire quantification. Using fastp trimming at Q25 and MiXCR clonotype assembly, TCRdb reanalyzed the public sequencing data and kept in-frame beta chains. Each entry is one CDR3 protein sequence, shown with its most common DNA and genes. The sample data list approximately 1,000,000 distinct CDR3 sequences, and roughly 29% of these were observed just once. The top ten clones comprise over 25% of the sample. The treatment or condition label for this specimen denotes: allogeneic hematopoietic cell transplantation with graft depleted of TCRalphabeta T cells and CD19 B cells.

The sample consisted of PBMCs, mostly from graft donor cells, taken 360 days after TCRalphabeta/CD19-depleted stem cell transplant. The receptors originated from a boy under three years old who had a stem cell transplant for SCID, so the T cells may come from the graft donor.

This clonotype was seen a few times. This chain joins TRBV5-5 and TRBJ1-5; 7 positions match TRBD1. Per the germline V gene, CDR1 is SGHKS and CDR2 is YYEKEE (reference sequence). The length of the CDR3 is 14 residues. The V gene end was trimmed by 0 bases and the J gene end by 5 bases; junction bases not matched to a gene: 2. This chain's CDR3 is CASSLATGDQPQHF. The CDR3 coding sequence is TGTGCCAGCAGCTTGGCAACAGGGGATCAGCCCCAGCATTTT.

The chain's CDR3 is CASSYPWGQIHSGNTIYF. CDR3 in DNA: TGTGCCAGCAGCTACCCTTGGGGACAGATTCACTCTGGAAACACCATATATTTT. This chain joins TRBV11-2 and TRBJ1-3; 7 positions agree with TRBD1. CDR3 length: 18 residues. V shed 4 bases and J 0 bases; nucleotides not matched to a gene: 12. CDR1 and CDR2 (germline): SGHAT, FQNNGV. Drawing the rest from reference TRBV11-2 and TRBJ1-3, the complete variable domain is EAGVAQSPRYKIIEKRQSVAFWCNPISGHATLYWYQQILGQGPKLLIQFQNNGVVDDSQLPKDRFSAERLKGVDSTLKIQPAKLEDSAVYLCASSYPWGQIHSGNTIYFGEGSWLTVV.